This TCR beta chain was documented in a study of blood T cell repertoires in COVID-19. In the study overall: Collection of acute and convalescent COVID-19 samples took place in the United States, Italy and Spain. PBMCs, B-cell-depleted T cells, or T cells were the source of the cDNA or gDNA that made up the material.

Trimming cost V 2 bases and J 0 bases, with 11 bases left between them. CDR1 is SGHAT and CDR2 is FQNNGV in the germline V gene. The CDR3 loop spans 16 amino acids. This clone occurred a few times. In the original analysis: From reference gene primer amplification, estimates of nucleated cell counts were derived. Measured with immunoSEQ multiplex PCR; TCRdb has only the in-frame clones, and not every one. D and trimming come from the DNA, and the V and J calls and clone size come from that table. The profile shows about 310,000 clones, around nine tenths of them singletons. This sequence joins TRBV11-2 and TRBJ1-3; D gene ambiguous. This receptor was identified in a man over 45 with active or convalescent COVID-19. The sample taken for sequencing was peripheral blood. CDR3 sequence (DNA): TGTGCCAGCAGCTTACCGTTTCGGGACTCTGGAAACACCATATATTTT. This translates into CASSLPFRDSGNTIYF.